Below, 28 T cell receptor beta chains from the same sample are listed, as sequenced in a study of beta chain features in type 1 diabetes. Of the isolated RNA, all was reverse transcribed, and so the sequenced material was expressed TCRB transcripts. Libraries were prepared by immunoSEQ multiplex PCR; TCRdb keeps only in-frame clonotypes and omits some of them. The table includes 140,000 to 150,000 clones, about 10% detected once. Specimen: naive CD4+ T cells from blood. These receptors originate from a man aged 18 to 29 in good health.

This clone has just a few counts. This chain joins TRBV7-8 and TRBJ2-3; 7 positions match TRBD1. Germline CDR1 is SGHVS and CDR2 is FQNEAQ. The CDR3 covers 15 residues. V shed 6 bases, J shed 0 bases, and the junction held 6 bases outside the gene matches. CDR3 nucleotide sequence: TGTGCCAGCAGAGTGACAGGGCCGAGCACAGATACGCAGTATTTT. Amino acid sequence: CASRVTGPSTDTQYF.

This clone was recorded at least ten times. The chain is built from TRBV30 and TRBJ1-5; weak D call: TRBD1 (5 bases). V lost 0 bases and J lost 7, with 13 bases in between. The CDR3 is 14 amino acids. CDR1 is GTSNPN, CDR2 SVGIG, per germline (reference sequence). The CDR3 bases are TGTGCCTGGAGTGTACGGGGGAAGGTCCAGCCCCAGCATTTT. Protein: CAWSVRGKVQPQHF.

This clone has just a few counts. V is TRBV5-6 and J is TRBJ1-1; the match to TRBD1 covers 7 bases. Unmatched junction bases numbered 6, after V lost 3 bases and J lost 4 bases. Per germline, CDR1 SGHDT and CDR2 YYEEEE. This CDR3 spans 14 amino acids. The CDR3 DNA reads TGTGCCAGCAGCTGGGGACAGAGCGTCACTGAAGCTTTCTTT. This codes for CASSWGQSVTEAFF.

Comments on this clone: This CDR3 is also generated by other DNA sequences in the sample. This chain joins TRBV7-9 and TRBJ1-3; D is perhaps TRBD1 (5 bases). Germline CDR1 reads SEHNR; CDR2 reads FQNEAQ (reference sequence). CDR3 size: 15 residues. Trimming cost V 0 bases and J 2 bases, with 8 bases left between them. In DNA, the CDR3 is TGTGCCAGCAGCTTAGCTGGGGCGGCTGGAAACACCATATATTTT. Translation gives CASSLAGAAGNTIYF. The whole variable domain, remainder taken from reference TRBV7-9 and TRBJ1-3, is DTGVSQNPRHKITKRGQNVTFRCDPISEHNRLYWYRQTLGQGPEFLTYFQNEAQLEKSRLLSDRFSAERPKGSFSTLEIQRTEQGDSAMYLCASSLAGAAGNTIYFGEGSWLTVV.

The sample holds a few counts of this clone. The chain has TRBV19 and TRBJ2-6, with D tentatively TRBD1 (5 bases). Germline V gives CDR1 LNHDA, CDR2 SQIVND (reference sequence). The CDR3 has 14 residues. V dropped 6 bases and J dropped 0 bases, with 6 bases sitting between them. DNA for the CDR3: TGTGCCAGTAGCACAGGCTCTGGGGCCAACGTCCTGACTTTC. Protein sequence: CASSTGSGANVLTF.

This clone was observed a handful of times. The V gene is TRBV27, the J gene TRBJ2-7; D not certain. CDR1 and CDR2 (germline): MNHEY, SMNVEV (reference sequence). Between the trimmed V and J ends, which lost 7 bases and 2 bases, there was a span of 12 bases. The CDR3 length is 13 residues. The CDR3 nucleotides read TGTGCCAGCACCGCCAGTCAAACCTACGAGCAGTACTTC. Its protein product is CASTASQTYEQYF.

This clone turned up a few times. The chain combines TRBV10-3 with TRBJ1-4, with D unclear. Germline values: CDR1 ENHRY, CDR2 SYGVKD. Trimming took 0 bases from V and 0 from J, leaving 8 bases between them. The CDR3 has 16 amino acids. CDR3 sequence: CAISESPVTTNEKLFF. CDR3 bases: TGTGCCATCAGTGAGTCACCAGTCACAACTAATGAAAAACTGTTTTTT.

J is TRBJ2-2 and V is TRBV30; 7 positions match TRBD2. CDR3 length equals 14 residues. Germline V gives CDR1 GTSNPN, CDR2 SVGIG (reference sequence). The ends lost 5 bases at V and 1 base at J; junction bases unmatched: 4. The CDR3 sequence: CAWLAEMNTGELFF. CDR3 nucleotides: TGTGCCTGGCTAGCGGAGATGAACACCGGGGAGCTGTTTTTT.

The chain couples TRBV9 to TRBJ2-3; D might be TRBD2 (6 bases). CDR1 and CDR2 (germline): SGDLS, YYNGEE. Trimming stripped 4 bases from V and 0 bases from J, with 18 bases between. There are 17 residues in the CDR3. CDR3 nucleotide sequence: TGTGCCAGCAGCCTCACCGGGAGTCCCGCTAGCACAGATACGCAGTATTTT. It translates to CASSLTGSPASTDTQYF.

This clone occurred a few times. The rearrangement links TRBV7-9 to TRBJ2-1, with 7 positions matching TRBD1. Germline lookup yields CDR1 SEHNR and CDR2 FQNEAQ (reference sequence). This CDR3 contains 17 residues. Losses at the gene ends were 0 bases for V and 4 bases for J; bases not matched to a gene: 9. CDR3: CASSLARAGGTYNEQFF. In nucleotides, the CDR3 is TGTGCCAGCAGCTTAGCCCGGGCAGGGGGTACGTACAATGAGCAGTTCTTC.

This clone came up a few times. V gene TRBV4-3 combines with J gene TRBJ2-7, with TRBD2 as a possible D gene (7 bases). Germline V gene lookup returns CDR1 LGHNA and CDR2 YSLEER. V lost 0 bases, J lost 0 bases, and 15 bases lay in between. The CDR3 spans 17 residues. For the CDR3, the DNA is TGCGCCAGCAGCCAAGATATCAGGGGCGGGGGCTCCTACGAGCAGTACTTC. Translated: CASSQDIRGGGSYEQYF.

This clone was detected a few times. The chain combines TRBV30 with TRBJ1-2; 10 nucleotides agree with TRBD1. The V gene end was trimmed by 1 base and the J gene end by 0 bases; junction bases not matched to a gene: 2. CDR1 is GTSNPN and CDR2 is SVGIG in the germline V gene (reference sequence). The CDR3 is made up of 15 amino acids. The CDR3 DNA sequence: TGTGCCTGGAGTGCCGGGACAGGGGCTAACTATGGCTACACCTTC. Translation gives CAWSAGTGANYGYTF.

The chain uses TRBV28 and TRBJ2-7, with TRBD1 matching over 9 bases. V lost 6 bases and J lost 2; bases outside the gene matches: 5. Germline assignment: CDR1 MDHEN and CDR2 SYDVKM. The CDR3 extends over 14 amino acids. DNA for the CDR3: TGTGCCAGCAGGCCGGGACAGGGACCCTACGAGCAGTACTTC. Translating gives CASRPGQGPYEQYF. The variable domain in full, with the rest retrieved from reference TRBV28 and TRBJ2-7, is DVKVTQSSRYLVKRTGEKVFLECVQDMDHENMFWYRQDPGLGLRLIYFSYDVKMKEKGDIPEGYSVSREKKERFSLILESASTNQTSMYLCASRPGQGPYEQYFGPGTRLTVT.

The rearrangement joins TRBV5-1 to TRBJ2-1, with 7 bases identical to TRBD1. V gave up 4 bases and J gave up 5 bases; unmatched junction bases: 6. Germline-derived CDR1 and CDR2 are SGHRS and YFSETQ. The CDR3 loop spans 14 amino acids. CDR3 amino acids: CASSPGQDHNEQFF. The DNA for the CDR3 is TGCGCCAGCAGCCCTGGACAGGATCACAATGAGCAGTTCTTC.

V gene TRBV10-2 combines with J gene TRBJ1-1; D call uncertain. The CDR3 loop spans 15 amino acids. Germline V gives CDR1 WSHSY, CDR2 SAAADI. V dropped 6 bases and J dropped 2 bases, with 16 bases sitting between them. DNA of the CDR3: TGCGCCAGCAGGGCCCAGATCCTTCAAAACACTGAAGCTTTCTTT. It translates to CASRAQILQNTEAFF.

CDR3 loop: CASSLERGDTQYF. CDR3 nucleotide sequence: TGTGCCAGCAGTTTGGAGCGGGGGGATACGCAGTATTTT. J is TRBJ2-3 and V is TRBV27, with 8 bases fitting TRBD2. The germline gives CDR1 MNHEY, CDR2 SMNVEV (reference sequence). V was pared by 3 bases and J by 6 bases, with 2 bases of the junction left unmatched. CDR3 size: 13 residues.

The table lists this clone with a few counts. This chain joins TRBV11-2 and TRBJ1-2; a possible D gene is TRBD1 (6 bases). V was shortened by 3 bases and J by 6 bases, with 17 bases between the two germline ends. CDR1 SGHAT and CDR2 FQNNGV come from the germline V gene. This CDR3 has 15 amino acids. The CDR3 DNA follows: TGTGCCAGCAGCTTTACGACAGGCGGACCTGATGGCTACACCTTC. It encodes CASSFTTGGPDGYTF. The full variable domain, its missing parts supplied by reference TRBV11-2 and TRBJ1-2, is EAGVAQSPRYKIIEKRQSVAFWCNPISGHATLYWYQQILGQGPKLLIQFQNNGVVDDSQLPKDRFSAERLKGVDSTLKIQPAKLEDSAVYLCASSFTTGGPDGYTFGSGTRLTVV.

This clone was seen at least ten times. This sequence joins TRBV30 and TRBJ2-7; the D is unclear. Between the trimmed V and J ends, which lost 2 bases and 4 bases, there was a span of 12 bases. This CDR3 region has 13 residues. Germline CDR1 reads GTSNPN; CDR2 reads SVGIG (reference sequence). CDR3 amino acids: CAWSPSAIYEQYF. Here the CDR3 DNA reads TGTGCCTGGAGTCCTTCAGCGATATACGAGCAGTACTTC.

This clone was detected a few times. The chain has TRBV2 and TRBJ1-2; maybe TRBD1 (5 bases). The V end lost 3 bases, the J end lost 2 bases, and 7 bases lay between the germline ends. Germline CDR1 SNHLY, CDR2 FYNNEI. The CDR3 is 13 residues long. The CDR3 DNA is TGTGCCAGCAGTGAGGCAGGGAACTATGGCTACACCTTC. It specifies CASSEAGNYGYTF.

The rearrangement uses TRBV30 and TRBJ1-6; tentative D call: TRBD1 (5 bases). CDR3 length: 15 residues. The V end lost 3 bases, the J end lost 3 bases, and 12 bases lay between the germline ends. The germline CDR1 and CDR2 sequences are GTSNPN and SVGIG (reference sequence). As DNA, the CDR3 is TGTGCCTGGAGCCAGACAGCACTCTATAATTCACCCCTCCACTTT. It is translated as CAWSQTALYNSPLHF.

This clone was detected a few times. The genes are TRBV19 and TRBJ2-7, with 11 bases aligning to TRBD2. This CDR3 comprises 16 residues. Losses at the gene ends were 4 bases for V and 7 bases for J; bases not matched to a gene: 12. From germline, CDR1 is LNHDA and CDR2 SQIVND (reference sequence). This CDR3 reads CASSRATGLAGSEQYF. As DNA, the CDR3 is TGTGCCAGTAGTAGGGCGACCGGACTAGCGGGTAGTGAGCAGTACTTC.

The table lists this clone with a few counts. The CDR3 region is CAWAGQEHTGELFF. Here the CDR3 DNA reads TGTGCCTGGGCGGGACAGGAACACACCGGGGAGCTGTTTTTT. The chain recombines TRBV30 with TRBJ2-2; 8 bases align to TRBD1. V was clipped by 5 bases and J by 3 bases; unmatched bases: 5. The length of the CDR3 is 14 residues. Germline assignment: CDR1 GTSNPN and CDR2 SVGIG (reference sequence).

This clone was detected a few times. The chain couples TRBV6-6 to TRBJ2-2; D is ambiguous. The CDR3 totals 14 residues. V dropped 8 bases and J dropped 4 bases, with 14 bases sitting between them. Germline assignment: CDR1 MNHNY and CDR2 SVGAGI (reference sequence). CDR3 in amino acids: CASYGTEATGELFF. The CDR3 DNA follows: TGTGCCAGCTATGGAACAGAAGCCACCGGGGAGCTGTTTTTT.

This clone was seen ten or more times. The chain has TRBV7-2 and TRBJ1-6; D unclear. The CDR3 length is 15 residues. Trimming pared 5 bases from V and 7 bases from J, leaving 15 bases between. Germline assignment: CDR1 SGHTA and CDR2 FQGNSA. In DNA, the CDR3 is TGTGCCAGCAGCCTTAGAGTGGCCGGGAATTCACCCCTCCACTTT. Protein: CASSLRVAGNSPLHF. The full variable domain, rest sourced from reference TRBV7-2 and TRBJ1-6, is GAGVSQSPSNKVTEKGKDVELRCDPISGHTALYWYRQSLGQGLEFLIYFQGNSAPDKSGLPSDRFSAERTGGSVSTLTIQRTQQEDSAVYLCASSLRVAGNSPLHFGNGTRLTVT.

Details on this clone: A read error may produce the germline difference seen at one junction end. V and J are TRBV5-6 and TRBJ1-1; 8 bases line up with TRBD1. The CDR3 runs 11 residues. Germline V lookup: CDR1 SGHDT, CDR2 YYEEEE. The CDR3 region has the DNA TGTGCCAGCAGCTACGGCAAGACAGGGGACTTT. It translates to CASSYGKTGDF.

The rearrangement joins TRBV4-3 to TRBJ1-2, with 7 bases matching TRBD1. There are 17 residues in the CDR3. The junction had 15 bases not matched to a gene; V was cut back by 4 bases and J by 4 bases. Germline CDR1 is LGHNA and CDR2 is YSLEER. The CDR3 spells CASSPQLTGAGGYGYTF. The DNA for the CDR3 is TGCGCCAGCAGCCCTCAACTCACAGGGGCTGGTGGCTATGGCTACACCTTC.

This clone was observed a few times. V usage is TRBV19 and J usage is TRBJ2-7; D is possibly TRBD2 (5 bases). Germline V gives CDR1 LNHDA, CDR2 SQIVND (reference sequence). There are 13 residues in the CDR3. The V and J ends lost 4 bases and 3 bases respectively, with 10 bases between them. CDR3 residues: CASSTAGFYEQYF. The CDR3 DNA reads as TGTGCCAGTAGTACGGCGGGTTTCTACGAGCAGTACTTC.

This clone has only a few counts. This sequence joins TRBV5-1 and TRBJ1-1; D not resolved. Trimming pared 0 bases from V and 6 bases from J, leaving 9 bases between. The CDR3 totals 13 residues. Germline V gives CDR1 SGHRS, CDR2 YFSETQ. The CDR3 bases are TGCGCCAGCAGCTTGGAGTGGGAGGCTGAAGCTTTCTTT. Translation gives CASSLEWEAEAFF.